The 32 T cell receptor beta chains listed next were all sequenced from one sample in a study of blood T cell repertoires in COVID-19. The assay was immunoSEQ multiplex PCR, and TCRdb's table has in-frame clones only and misses some. The sample records some 200,000 clones, about nine tenths being singletons. The sample taken for sequencing was PBMCs or T cells enriched from blood (not recorded which). The source is a man aged 30 to 39 in a cohort exposed to, infected with or recovered from COVID-19 (not recorded which).

This sequence joins TRBV6-5 and TRBJ1-5; D might be TRBD1 (5 bases). This CDR3 is built from 13 residues. V lost 8 bases, J lost 5 bases, and 13 bases lay in between. Germline V CDR1 and CDR2: MNHEY, SVGAGI. CDR3 amino acids: CASGGTVDQPQHF. The CDR3 region has the DNA TGTGCCAGCGGCGGGACGGTTGATCAGCCCCAGCATTTT.

This clone was counted a few times. V and J are TRBV29-1 and TRBJ2-7; D is perhaps TRBD1 (6 bases). CDR3 size: 12 residues. V was trimmed by 5 bases and J by 2 bases, leaving 10 bases between them. CDR1 and CDR2 (germline): SQVTM, ANQGSEA. The CDR3 reads CSVLTGPYEQYF. The CDR3 DNA is TGCAGCGTTCTGACAGGACCCTACGAGCAGTACTTC.

This clone was seen more than once but under ten times. The gene calls are TRBV5-4 and TRBJ2-2; the match to TRBD2 covers 10 bases. This CDR3 has 16 amino acids. The junction had 4 bases not matched to a gene; V was cut back by 1 base and J by 4 bases. CDR1 and CDR2 (germline): SGHNT, YYREEE (reference sequence). The CDR3 DNA reads as TGTGCCAGCAGCTTGAAACAGCGGGAGGGCACCGGGGAGCTGTTTTTT. Its translation is CASSLKQREGTGELFF.

V is TRBV19 and J is TRBJ1-5; TRBD1 agrees at 8 bases. Germline V lookup: CDR1 LNHDA, CDR2 SQIVND (reference sequence). The CDR3 length is 13 residues. The trim removed 5 bases at V and 7 bases at J, leaving 4 bases unmatched. The CDR3 nucleotides are TGTGCCAGTAGTCACGACAGGGGACAGCCCCAGCATTTT. This sequence encodes CASSHDRGQPQHF.

V and J are TRBV29-1 and TRBJ1-1; D is possibly TRBD1 (5 bases). This CDR3 has 16 amino acids. V was trimmed by 1 base and J by 0 bases, leaving 15 bases between them. CDR1 is SQVTM, CDR2 ANQGSEA, per germline. DNA of the CDR3: TGCAGCGTTGAAGGGTTTTGGCGACAGATGAACACTGAAGCTTTCTTT. Amino acid sequence: CSVEGFWRQMNTEAFF.

The V call is TRBV6-5, the J call TRBJ2-5; the D gene is possibly TRBD2 (5 bases). CDR1 and CDR2 (germline): MNHEY, SVGAGI. Trimming removed 7 bases at V and 2 bases at J, with 11 bases between. This CDR3 is built from 13 residues. The CDR3 DNA is TGTGCCAGCAATTCGGGATGGCAAGAGACCCAGTACTTC. This encodes CASNSGWQETQYF.

The rearrangement joins TRBV5-4 to TRBJ2-5; possibly TRBD1 for D (6 bases). CDR3 length equals 15 residues. CDR1 is SGHNT and CDR2 is YYREEE in the germline V gene (reference sequence). Trimming pared 0 bases from V and 5 bases from J, leaving 14 bases between. The CDR3 sequence is CASSLDNRVKETQYF. CDR3 DNA: TGTGCCAGCAGCTTGGATAACAGGGTCAAGGAGACCCAGTACTTC.

The chain links TRBV5-1 to TRBJ1-2; D is perhaps TRBD1 (6 bases). Trimming took 5 bases from V and 4 from J, leaving 15 bases between them. The CDR3 totals 14 residues. In germline, CDR1 is SGHRS, CDR2 YFSETQ. Here the CDR3 reads CASSQTDSVYGYTF. For the CDR3, the DNA is TGCGCCAGCAGTCAAACGGACAGCGTCTATGGCTACACCTTC.

This chain uses TRBV19 with TRBJ2-1; D unresolved. Germline values: CDR1 LNHDA, CDR2 SQIVND (reference sequence). The CDR3 length is 12 residues. V lost 5 bases and J 4 bases, leaving 6 bases between the germline ends. DNA of the CDR3: TGTGCCAGTAGTTACAATTACAATGAGCAGTTCTTC. It yields the protein CASSYNYNEQFF.

The rearrangement uses TRBV10-3 and TRBJ1-1, with TRBD1 identical over 7 bases. CDR1 and CDR2 (germline): ENHRY, SYGVKD. The J segment lost 1 base and the V segment lost 4 bases, leaving 3 bases of the junction unmatched. The CDR3 runs to 14 residues. CDR3 loop: CAISGQGGNTEAFF. The CDR3 bases are TGTGCCATCAGTGGTCAGGGGGGGAACACTGAAGCTTTCTTT.

The J gene is TRBJ1-2, the V gene TRBV6-2 or TRBV6-3, with no clear D. V was trimmed by 3 bases and J by 4 bases, leaving 6 bases between them. This CDR3 contains 12 residues. In germline, CDR1 is MNHEY, CDR2 SVGEGT. CDR3 in DNA: TGTGCCAGCAGTTATTTGGCCTATGGCTACACCTTC. Translation: CASSYLAYGYTF.

The rearrangement links TRBV10-3 to TRBJ2-7; D ambiguous. Germline CDR1 and CDR2: ENHRY and SYGVKD. V dropped 5 bases and J dropped 3 bases, with 8 bases sitting between them. The CDR3 runs to 12 residues. The CDR3 here is CAISRTVYEQYF. CDR3 bases: TGTGCCATCAGTCGTACGGTCTACGAGCAGTACTTC.

The V gene is TRBV24-1, the J gene TRBJ1-5, with 9 positions matching TRBD1. CDR1 is KGHDR and CDR2 is SFDVKD in the germline V gene. There are 15 residues in the CDR3. V lost 7 bases to trimming and J lost 4 bases; unmatched junction nucleotides: 7. CDR3 DNA sequence: TGTGCCACCAGCGGACAGGGGCCCATTAATCAGCCCCAGCATTTT. Amino acid sequence: CATSGQGPINQPQHF.

This chain links TRBV7-6 with TRBJ2-6, with TRBD2 matching over 13 bases. Germline V gene lookup returns CDR1 SGHVS and CDR2 FNYEAQ. The CDR3 totals 18 residues. V was clipped by 5 bases and J by 0 bases; unmatched bases: 4. CDR3 sequence (DNA): TGTGCCAGCAGCCCCGGGACTAGCGGGACCTCTGGGGCCAACGTCCTGACTTTC. Its translation is CASSPGTSGTSGANVLTF.

The chain carries TRBV6-5 and TRBJ2-7; 7 nucleotides line up with TRBD2. V shed 2 bases, J shed 5 bases, and the junction held 3 bases outside the gene matches. The CDR3 is made up of 13 amino acids. Per the germline V gene, CDR1 is MNHEY and CDR2 is SVGAGI. CDR3 DNA sequence: TGTGCCAGCAGTTACCAGGGAGGGGACGAGCAGTACTTC. This gives the protein CASSYQGGDEQYF.

This chain uses TRBV28 with TRBJ1-1; D possibly corresponds to TRBD1 (6 bases). V was shortened by 3 bases and J by 1 base, with 12 bases between the two germline ends. Germline V gene sequence: CDR1 MDHEN, CDR2 SYDVKM. The CDR3 totals 15 residues. For the CDR3, the DNA is TGTGCCAGCAGTTTTATTCAGGGGCCGAACACTGAAGCTTTCTTT. This translates into CASSFIQGPNTEAFF.

The rearrangement uses TRBV28 and TRBJ2-1, with D possibly being TRBD1 (5 bases). This CDR3 has 17 amino acids. The germline V and J ends were trimmed by 2 bases and 0 bases, with 14 bases remaining between them. CDR1 is MDHEN and CDR2 is SYDVKM in the germline V gene. The CDR3 region is CASSLMQGPSSYNEQFF. Here the CDR3 DNA reads TGTGCCAGCAGTTTAATGCAGGGCCCGAGCTCCTACAATGAGCAGTTCTTC.

The chain is built from TRBV3-1 (or the pseudogene TRBV3-2) and TRBJ2-5; 9 bases fit TRBD2. J gave up 4 bases and V 1 base, and 1 base lay outside the gene matches. CDR3 length equals 14 residues. Germline V gene data show CDR1 as LGHDT and CDR2 as YNNKEL (reference sequence). CDR3 loop: CASSQVLAGETQYF. The CDR3 DNA reads TGTGCCAGCAGCCAAGTACTAGCGGGAGAGACCCAGTACTTC.

This rearrangement joins TRBV7-2 to TRBJ1-6; the D gene is possibly TRBD1 (5 bases). V gave up 4 bases and J gave up 8 bases, with 24 bases separating them. Germline V gene sequence: CDR1 SGHTA, CDR2 FQGNSA. The CDR3 runs 18 residues. CDR3 amino acids: CASSSLRSGTGRYSPLHF. Here the CDR3 DNA reads TGTGCCAGCAGCTCACTCCGGAGCGGGACGGGACGGTATTCACCCCTCCACTTT.

This clone came up a few times. This chain connects TRBV19 to TRBJ2-7, with TRBD1 as a possible D gene (6 bases). This CDR3 has 14 residues. Trimming left V 6 bases short and J 6 bases short, with 18 bases between. Germline V gene lookup returns CDR1 LNHDA and CDR2 SQIVND (reference sequence). CDR3 nucleotide sequence: TGTGCCAGTAGCAAACAGGGAAGGTCCCTCGAGCAGTACTTC. Translation: CASSKQGRSLEQYF.

The chain recombines TRBV7-8 with TRBJ1-2; tentatively, D is TRBD1 (5 bases). This CDR3 spans 12 amino acids. Germline CDR1 is SGHVS and CDR2 is FQNEAQ. Trimming pared 5 bases from V and 8 bases from J, leaving 12 bases between. The CDR3 DNA is TGTGCCAGCAGCCTCCAGGGCGAGGGCTACACCTTC. Amino acid sequence: CASSLQGEGYTF.

The gene calls are TRBV28 and TRBJ2-7; 11 nucleotides match TRBD2. The CDR3 has 15 residues. V shed 6 bases and J 1 base; nucleotides not matched to a gene: 5. CDR1 is MDHEN, CDR2 SYDVKM, per germline. The CDR3 nucleotides are TGTGCCAGCAGGCCCACTAGCGGGGGATCCTACGAGCAGTACTTC. The encoded protein is CASRPTSGGSYEQYF.

This clone was seen just once. The rearrangement links TRBV4-1 to TRBJ1-2, with a possible D match to TRBD1 (6 bases). The CDR3 loop spans 16 amino acids. The germline V and J ends were trimmed by 0 bases and 0 bases, with 11 bases remaining between them. Germline-derived CDR1 and CDR2 are MGHRA and YSYEKL. CDR3: CASSQEGGQTNYGYTF. DNA for the CDR3: TGCGCCAGCAGCCAAGAAGGAGGACAGACTAACTATGGCTACACCTTC.

This clone turned up a few times. The chain combines TRBV7-3 with TRBJ1-2; 7 bases map to TRBD1. CDR1 is SGHTA and CDR2 is FQGTGA in the germline V gene. V trimming: 4 bases; J trimming: 4 bases; junction bases outside the gene matches: 15. The CDR3 covers 17 residues. As DNA, the CDR3 is TGTGCCAGCAGCTCGAAGGGTGGGGGACAGTCAGTCTATGGCTACACCTTC. Its translation: CASSSKGGGQSVYGYTF.

The chain combines TRBV7-9 with TRBJ1-2; 10 nucleotides match TRBD1. J lost 5 bases, V lost 5 bases, and 8 bases had no gene match. The CDR3 totals 15 residues. The V gene's germline CDR1 is SEHNR and CDR2 FQNEAQ (reference sequence). CDR3 region: CASSTWTGGSYGYTF. CDR3 nucleotide sequence: TGTGCCAGCAGCACCTGGACAGGGGGAAGTTATGGCTACACCTTC.

The J gene is TRBJ2-7, the V gene TRBV5-4; TRBD1 agrees at 10 bases. Germline trimming cut 0 bases from V and 3 bases from J; bases unmatched to any gene: 0. CDR3 length: 14 residues. Germline CDR1 and CDR2: SGHNT and YYREEE (reference sequence). The CDR3 DNA reads TGTGCCAGCAGCTTGGGGGACAGGGGCTACGAGCAGTACTTC. Translated: CASSLGDRGYEQYF.

The rearrangement joins TRBV12-3 or TRBV12-4 to TRBJ1-2; no clear D. This CDR3 is built from 12 residues. Deletions cut 6 bases from V and 6 bases from J, with 11 bases between. CDR3 DNA: TGTGCCAGCAGAGCGCCCCTGGATGGCTACACCTTC. Its protein is CASRAPLDGYTF.

The chain uses TRBV7-9 and TRBJ1-1; 9 bases are shared with TRBD1. The CDR3 sequence is 17 residues long. V trimming: 1 base; J trimming: 7 bases; junction bases outside the gene matches: 13. Germline assignment: CDR1 SEHNR and CDR2 FQNEAQ (reference sequence). CDR3 sequence: CASSLVTGGPKLIEAFF. Here the CDR3 DNA reads TGTGCCAGCAGCTTAGTCACAGGGGGCCCTAAATTAATTGAAGCTTTCTTT.

CDR3 coding DNA: TGTGCCAGCAGCGTGGCAGCCCGGGGGGAGCAGTACTTC. This gives the protein CASSVAARGEQYF. The chain joins TRBV9 to TRBJ2-7; TRBD2 might be the D (6 bases). Germline CDR1 SGDLS, CDR2 YYNGEE. V dropped 2 bases and J dropped 7 bases, with 13 bases sitting between them. CDR3 length: 13 residues.

The V call is TRBV5-1, the J call TRBJ1-1; 8 bases are shared with TRBD1. The CDR3 runs to 16 residues. In germline, CDR1 is SGHRS, CDR2 YFSETQ. The J segment lost 0 bases and the V segment lost 4 bases, leaving 8 bases of the junction unmatched. CDR3 nucleotides: TGCGCCAGCAGCCATGGGACAGGCACGATGAACACTGAAGCTTTCTTT. Encoded protein: CASSHGTGTMNTEAFF.

This sequence joins TRBV5-1 and TRBJ2-7; no clear D. Trimming shortened V by 5 bases and J by 3 bases, and 6 bases separated the two germline ends. This CDR3 has 11 amino acids. Germline V gene sequence: CDR1 SGHRS, CDR2 YFSETQ. CDR3 protein: CASRNSYEQYF. CDR3 nucleotides: TGCGCCAGCAGGAACAGCTACGAGCAGTACTTC.

The rearrangement joins TRBV9 to TRBJ2-7; D possibly corresponds to TRBD2 (6 bases). V dropped 0 bases and J dropped 7 bases, with 14 bases sitting between them. This CDR3 contains 14 residues. Germline CDR1 SGDLS, CDR2 YYNGEE. The CDR3 sequence: CASSVATAGSEQYF. The DNA for the CDR3 is TGTGCCAGCAGCGTAGCTACGGCGGGGAGTGAGCAGTACTTC.